This T cell receptor (beta chain) was profiled in a study of blood T cell repertoires in COVID-19. Study overall: COVID-19 samples collected from the United States, Italy and Spain covered acute and convalescent phases. Sources were T cells, B-cell-depleted T cells, or PBMCs; the material itself was cDNA or gDNA.

As processed by the authors: Counts of nucleated cells, estimated from reference gene primer amplification, were obtained. Clones were sequenced by immunoSEQ multiplex PCR, and TCRdb holds only the in-frame ones, with some missing. For V, J and clone size, that table is used; D and trimming come from the DNA. The table records around 93,000 clones, roughly four fifths of them present only once. The germline CDR1 and CDR2 sequences are KGHSY and FQNENV. The CDR3 has 12 residues. The V end was cut by 3 bases, the J end by 5 bases, with 6 bases between. This receptor was identified in a man aged 55 to 70 with acute or convalescent COVID-19. The sample comprised peripheral blood. The genes are TRBV16 and TRBJ2-3; D gene uncertain. The CDR3 region is CASSHRVDTQYF. The CDR3 DNA follows: TGTGCCAGCAGCCACCGGGTAGATACGCAGTATTTT.